The rows below give T cell receptor beta chains drawn from one sample of a study of OX40 agonist ivuxolimab in advanced cancers. The assay was immunoSEQ multiplex PCR, and TCRdb's table has in-frame clones only and misses some. The sample includes about 88,000 clones, roughly 84% of them seen just once. The sequencing used CD4+ or CD8+ T cells sorted from blood, collected in a trial of the OX40 agonist ivuxolimab. These receptors all come from an adult with an advanced solid tumor such as melanoma, head and neck, liver or kidney cancer. Each CDR3 is given with its conserved first and last residue. The D gene is left open where the match is weak. Only some rows state a clone size, as once, few, many or a class for expanded clones.

16 TRBJ1-1 TRBV7-9 TRBD1 NA TGTGCCAGCAGCGCCGGGACAGGGGGCAGGACCACTGAAGCTTTCTTT CASSAGTGGRTTEAFF
14 TRBJ2-7 TRBV18 TRBD1 NA TGTGCCAGCTCACCACAGGACAGGGGGGTCGAGCAGTACTTC CASSPQDRGVEQYF
15 TRBJ1-3 TRBV7-8 TRBD1 once TGTGCCAGCAGCCCGAGGACAGGTTCAGGAAACACCATATATTTT CASSPRTGSGNTIYF
14 TRBJ2-1 TRBV19 NA NA TGTGCCAGTAGTCCCCCCGGGTCCTACAATGAGCAGTTCTTC CASSPPGSYNEQFF
13 TRBJ1-2 TRBV10-3 NA NA TGTGCCATCAGGGCGCGGCCCTCGGGGGGCTACACCTTC CAIRARPSGGYTF
15 TRBJ1-1 TRBV6-5 TRBD1 once TGTGCCAGCAGCCCCGGACAGGGCGGGTTGGCTGAAGCTTTCTTT CASSPGQGGLAEAFF
10 TRBJ1-2 TRBV19 NA few TGTGCCACTAGGGCCTATGGCTACACCTTC CATRAYGYTF
14 TRBJ2-3 TRBV30 NA NA TGTGCCTGGAGTCCGCGGAGGCAGGGAGATACGCAGTATTTT CAWSPRRQGDTQYF
15 TRBJ1-5 TRBV10-3 NA NA TGTGCCATCAGTGAGTCGAAGGAGGGGAATCAGCCCCAGCATTTT CAISESKEGNQPQHF
17 TRBJ2-1 TRBV11-2 TRBD2 NA TGTGCCAGCAGCTTAGATATAGCGGGAGGCTCCTACAATGAGCAGTTCTTC CASSLDIAGGSYNEQFF
14 TRBJ1-1 TRBV28 NA NA TGTGCCAGCCAGGCCGCAGGGAGGAACACTGAAGCTTTCTTT CASQAAGRNTEAFF
14 TRBJ2-2 TRBV5-1 NA once TGCGCCAGCGGACAAGGATCCAACACCGGGGAGCTGTTTTTT CASGQGSNTGELFF
14 TRBJ2-5 TRBV7-8 NA NA TGTGCCAGCAGCGAGGGGTTCGGCTATGAGACCCAGTACTTC CASSEGFGYETQYF
15 TRBJ2-5 TRBV15 NA NA TGTGCCACCAGCAGAGATCCCGGGTTAGCGGAGACCCAGTACTTC CATSRDPGLAETQYF
16 TRBJ2-1 TRBV7-3 TRBD2 once TGTGCCAGCAGCCGGGGGACTAGCGGGAGTGGTGGGGAGCAGTTCTTC CASSRGTSGSGGEQFF
16 TRBJ1-5 TRBV5-4 TRBD1 few TGTGCCAGCAGCCTGGATCTCGGGACAGACGGTCAGCCCCAGCATTTT CASSLDLGTDGQPQHF
13 TRBJ2-3 TRBV5-1 NA NA TGCGCCAGCAGCTTGAGTCGGGTGGATACGCAGTATTTT CASSLSRVDTQYF
15 TRBJ1-5 TRBV28 NA NA TGTGCCAGCATTCGGGGCTCGAGAGAGAATGAGCCCCAGCATTTT CASIRGSRENEPQHF
14 TRBJ2-1 TRBV7-9 NA NA TGTGCCAGCAGCTTAATATCAGAGATCAATGAGCAGTTCTTC CASSLISEINEQFF
13 TRBJ2-7 TRBV10-1 NA NA TGCGCCAGCAGTGCTGGGCGGGACTACGAGCAGTACTTC CASSAGRDYEQYF
12 TRBJ1-3 TRBV5-4 NA NA TGTGCCAGCAGCTTGGGTCGTAACACCATATATTTT CASSLGRNTIYF
16 TRBJ2-1 TRBV15 NA few TGTGCCACCAGCAAGCGGTCCCGATCGGATTTGGAAGAGCAGTTCTTC CATSKRSRSDLEEQFF
15 TRBJ2-5 TRBV4-3 TRBD2 NA TGCGCCAGCAGCCAAGTTGGGGGGGGGAGGCAGACCCAGTACTTC CASSQVGGGRQTQYF
15 TRBJ1-2 TRBV7-9 TRBD1 NA TGTGCCAGCAGCTTACAAGGGACAGAACTCTATGGCTACACCTTC CASSLQGTELYGYTF
14 TRBJ1-5 TRBV25-1 NA NA TGTGCCAGCAGTGAATACGGGGATCTTCAGCCCCAGCATTTT CASSEYGDLQPQHF
14 TRBJ1-2 TRBV18 TRBD1 NA TGTGCCAGCTCACCAGGACAGGGGAACTATGGCTACACCTTC CASSPGQGNYGYTF
17 TRBJ2-3 TRBV11-3 TRBD2 NA TGTGCCAGCAGCACGAGCGGGAGTGGCGTGGGCACAGATACGCAGTATTTT CASSTSGSGVGTDTQYF
14 TRBJ2-2 TRBV19 NA NA TGTGCCAGTAGTATGTCCGGGAACACCGGGGAGCTGTTTTTT CASSMSGNTGELFF
13 TRBJ1-2 TRBV6-1 NA NA TGTGCCAGCAGTGACGGTTCAGGGGATGGCTACACCTTC CASSDGSGDGYTF
14 TRBJ1-3 TRBV30 NA NA TGCGCCTGGAGCGCAGAGGAGGCACGAAACACCATATATTTT CAWSAEEARNTIYF
15 TRBJ2-3 TRBV9 TRBD1 NA TGTGCCAGCAGCGTGTCGGGACAGGAACAGGTTACGCAGTATTTT CASSVSGQEQVTQYF
15 TRBJ2-1 TRBV28 NA NA TGTGCCAGCAGCGCTGGGGATAGCTACTACAATGAGCAGTTCTTC CASSAGDSYYNEQFF
15 TRBJ2-1 TRBV5-6 TRBD1 once TGTGCCAGCAGCCGCCGGGACAGGGAGGTGGATGAGCAGTTCTTC CASSRRDREVDEQFF
13 TRBJ2-5 TRBV7-9 NA NA TGTGCCAGCAGCCCCGGACCAGGGCAGACCCAGTACTTC CASSPGPGQTQYF
15 TRBJ2-5 TRBV30 NA NA TGTGCCTGGAGTGTAGGAGGGGGCTTCCAAGAGACCCAGTACTTC CAWSVGGGFQETQYF
17 TRBJ2-7 TRBV28 NA NA TGTGCCAGCAGTCCTTACCTACTCAGGGAAAAGGACTACGAGCAGTACTTC CASSPYLLREKDYEQYF
13 TRBJ2-1 TRBV11-3 NA NA TGTGCCACCGGAGTAGATTCCTACAATGAGCAGTTCTTC CATGVDSYNEQFF
13 TRBJ2-7 TRBV7-3 TRBD1 NA TGTGCCAGCAGCAGACAGGGTGACAACGAGCAGTACTTC CASSRQGDNEQYF
18 TRBJ2-7 TRBV19 TRBD2 NA TGTGCCAGTAGTATGAGCCGGACTAGCAGTCAGTTTTCCTACGAGCAGTACTTC CASSMSRTSSQFSYEQYF
16 TRBJ2-1 TRBV27 TRBD2 NA TGTGCCAGCAGTTTCGGGCGCGGGAGGGATGGCGATGAGCAGTTCTTC CASSFGRGRDGDEQFF
11 TRBJ2-5 TRBV30 NA NA TGTGCCTGGAGGACTCGGGAGACCCAGTACTTC CAWRTRETQYF
14 TRBJ2-7 TRBV28 TRBD2 NA TGTGCCAGCATAGGTAGCGGGAGTTCCTACGAGCAGTACTTC CASIGSGSSYEQYF
13 TRBJ2-2 TRBV10-3 NA NA TGTGCCATCAGTGATGGGGGCCCCGGGGAGCTGTTTTTT CAISDGGPGELFF
15 TRBJ2-1 TRBV7-8 NA NA TGTGCCAGCAGCTTAGGGGCTTTTTATGGCAATGAGCAGTTCTTC CASSLGAFYGNEQFF
14 TRBJ1-1 TRBV7-9 TRBD1 NA TGTGCCAGCAGCTTGACCCCCCGGGACAGGGGAACTTTCTTT CASSLTPRDRGTFF
15 TRBJ2-3 TRBV7-9 NA NA TGTGCCAGCAGCTTAGCGGGGGCCATGTTAGATACGCAGTATTTT CASSLAGAMLDTQYF
18 TRBJ2-3 TRBV30 TRBD1 NA TGTGCCTGGAGTGTTAGTAGGGACAGGGGATCTAGCACAGATACGCAGTATTTT CAWSVSRDRGSSTDTQYF
12 TRBJ1-1 TRBV10-3 NA NA TGTGCCATCAGTGAAATCGGTGTTGAAGCTTTCTTT CAISEIGVEAFF
15 TRBJ2-2 TRBV9 TRBD1 few TGTGCCAGCAGCCCCGGGGACAGGAACACCGGGGAGCTGTTTTTT CASSPGDRNTGELFF
14 TRBJ2-7 TRBV14 TRBD2 NA TGTGCCAGCAACCGGGGCGGGAGGGAAGGCGAGCAGTACTTC CASNRGGREGEQYF
14 TRBJ1-1 TRBV6-4 NA few TGTGCCAGCAGTCCCGACTGGGGGAACACTGAAGCTTTCTTT CASSPDWGNTEAFF
16 TRBJ1-2 TRBV16 NA NA TGTGCCAGCAGCCAAGGGACACTTGGGGGGAACTATGGCTACACCTTC CASSQGTLGGNYGYTF
14 TRBJ1-5 TRBV18 NA few TGTGCCAGCTCACCTGAACTAAGCAATCAGCCCCAGCATTTT CASSPELSNQPQHF
24 TRBJ2-2 TRBV21-1 NA NA TGTGCCAGCAGCAACAAAGGGACAGGGGGCAGGGGCGGGAGACGGCGAGCGAACACCGGGGAGCTGTTTTTT CASSNKGTGGRGGRRRANTGELFF
14 TRBJ2-2 TRBV15 NA NA TGTGCCACCAGCAGGGGGGAGGTGACCGGGGAGCTGTTTTTT CATSRGEVTGELFF
13 TRBJ1-1 TRBV9 NA few TGTGCCAGCAGCTTAGAGTTTAACACTGAAGCTTTCTTT CASSLEFNTEAFF
17 TRBJ2-3 TRBV23-1 TRBD1 NA TGCGCCAGCAGTCAACGGAGCAGACAGGGACGCACAGATACGCAGTATTTT CASSQRSRQGRTDTQYF
15 TRBJ2-1 TRBV6-5 TRBD1 NA TGTGCCAGCAGTTACCTGGGACAGGGGGAGGATGAGCAGTTCTTC CASSYLGQGEDEQFF
11 TRBJ2-3 TRBV6-6 TRBD2 NA TGTGCCAGTAGCGGGTCGAATACGCAGTATTTT CASSGSNTQYF
13 TRBJ2-5 TRBV6-5 NA NA TGTGCCAGCAGTTTGGGACCACAAGAGACCCAGTACTTC CASSLGPQETQYF